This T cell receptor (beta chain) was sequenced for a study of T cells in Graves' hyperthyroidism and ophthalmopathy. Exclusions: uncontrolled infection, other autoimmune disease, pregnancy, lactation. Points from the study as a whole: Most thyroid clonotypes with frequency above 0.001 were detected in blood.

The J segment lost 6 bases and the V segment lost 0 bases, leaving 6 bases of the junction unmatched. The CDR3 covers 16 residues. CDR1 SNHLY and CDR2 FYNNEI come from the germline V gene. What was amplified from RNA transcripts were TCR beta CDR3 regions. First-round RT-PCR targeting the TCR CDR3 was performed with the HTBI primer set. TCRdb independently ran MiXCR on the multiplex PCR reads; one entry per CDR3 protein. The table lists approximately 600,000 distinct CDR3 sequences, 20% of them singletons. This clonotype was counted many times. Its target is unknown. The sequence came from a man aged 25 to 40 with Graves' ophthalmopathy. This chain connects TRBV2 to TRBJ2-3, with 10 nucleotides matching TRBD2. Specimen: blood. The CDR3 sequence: CASSEAEAGGRDTQYF. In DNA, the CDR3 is TGTGCCAGCAGTGAAGCAGAAGCGGGAGGGAGGGATACGCAGTATTTT.